This TCR beta chain came from a study of tumor-infiltrating lymphocytes in primary liver carcinoma. In this sample, this clonotype is medium-sized (0.01 to 0.1%). Constant-region priming of roughly 500 ng total RNA yielded TCR beta cDNA. Libraries of TCR beta came from three nested multiplex PCR rounds with slightly modified ARM-PCR. The first two PCR rounds used TRBV1-TRBV30 primers with a Cbeta primer, approximately 10 cycles each. TCRdb reanalysed the multiplex PCR reads using MiXCR and keeps one entry per CDR3 protein. The data contain some 94,000 distinct CDR3 sequences, roughly 69% of them singletons. Unsorted bulk tissue, roughly 20-32 mg of it, served as the source for co-extraction of RNA and DNA. V was clipped by 7 bases and J by 7 bases, with 16 bases between them. CDR1 and CDR2 (germline): SGHAT, FQNNGV. The CDR3 runs 14 residues.

The sequenced material came from liver tumor tissue from sampling region 5. Subset denoted: tumor region T5, tumor centre. The chain links TRBV11-2 to TRBJ1-4; D is perhaps TRBD1 (6 bases). This clonotype was sampled from a woman in her sixties or seventies with primary liver carcinoma and hepatitis B virus infection. The CDR3 DNA reads as TGTGCCAGCAACCAACAGGGTTTGAGTGAAAAACTGTTTTTT. As protein: CASNQQGLSEKLFF.